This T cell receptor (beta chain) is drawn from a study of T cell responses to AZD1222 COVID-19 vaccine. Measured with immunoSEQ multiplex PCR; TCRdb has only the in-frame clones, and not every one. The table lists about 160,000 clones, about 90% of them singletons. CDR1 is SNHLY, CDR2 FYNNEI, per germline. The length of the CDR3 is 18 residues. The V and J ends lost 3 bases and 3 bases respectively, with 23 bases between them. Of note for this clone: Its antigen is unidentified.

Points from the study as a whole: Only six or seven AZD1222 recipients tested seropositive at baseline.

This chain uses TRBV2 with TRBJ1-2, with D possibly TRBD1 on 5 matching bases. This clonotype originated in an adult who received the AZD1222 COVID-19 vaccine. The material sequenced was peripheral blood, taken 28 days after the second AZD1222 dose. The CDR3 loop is CASSEWGPGRGIDYGYTF. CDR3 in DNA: TGTGCCAGCAGTGAGTGGGGCCCCGGTCGGGGGATTGACTATGGCTACACCTTC.